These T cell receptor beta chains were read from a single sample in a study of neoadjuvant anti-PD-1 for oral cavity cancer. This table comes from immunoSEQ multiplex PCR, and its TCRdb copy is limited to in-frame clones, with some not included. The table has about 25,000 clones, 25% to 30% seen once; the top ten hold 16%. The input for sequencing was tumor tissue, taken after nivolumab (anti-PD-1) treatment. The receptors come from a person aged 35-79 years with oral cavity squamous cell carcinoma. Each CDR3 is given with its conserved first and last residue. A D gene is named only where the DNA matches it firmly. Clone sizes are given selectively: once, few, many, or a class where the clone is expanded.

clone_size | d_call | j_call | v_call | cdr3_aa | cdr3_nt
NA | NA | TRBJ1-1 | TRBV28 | CASSLVGGGNTEAFF | TGTGCCAGCAGTTTAGTCGGCGGGGGGAACACTGAAGCTTTCTTT
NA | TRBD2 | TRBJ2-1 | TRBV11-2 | CASSPTSGRGPGEQFF | TGTGCCAGCAGCCCGACTAGCGGGAGAGGTCCTGGTGAGCAGTTCTTC
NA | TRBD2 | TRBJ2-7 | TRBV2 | CASSERTSPIYEQYF | TGTGCCAGCAGTGAAAGGACTAGCCCAATCTACGAGCAGTACTTC
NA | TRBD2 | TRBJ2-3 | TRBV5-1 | CASSLVYGPSGGRTDTQYF | TGCGCCAGCAGCTTGGTCTACGGGCCCTCGGGAGGGCGAACAGATACGCAGTATTTT
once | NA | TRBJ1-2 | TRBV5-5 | CASSLSTGTNYGYTF | TGTGCCAGCAGCCTATCGACAGGAACTAACTATGGCTACACCTTC
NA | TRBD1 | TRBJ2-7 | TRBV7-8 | CASSFGTGPIGEQYF | TGTGCCAGCAGCTTCGGGACAGGTCCCATCGGCGAGCAGTACTTC
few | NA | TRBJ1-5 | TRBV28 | CAIRGKGNQPQHF | TGTGCCATCCGGGGGAAGGGCAATCAGCCCCAGCATTTT
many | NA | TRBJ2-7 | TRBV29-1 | CSVESAAYEQYF | TGCAGCGTTGAGTCGGCAGCCTACGAGCAGTACTTC
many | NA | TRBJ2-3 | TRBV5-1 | CASSLGSDTQYF | TGCGCCAGCAGCTTAGGGTCAGATACGCAGTATTTT
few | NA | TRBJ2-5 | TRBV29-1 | CSVRKGQETQYF | TGCAGCGTTCGTAAGGGACAAGAGACCCAGTACTTC
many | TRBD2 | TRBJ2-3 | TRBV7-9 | CASRSTSGSVTQYF | TGTGCCAGCAGATCTACTAGCGGGAGTGTTACGCAGTATTTT
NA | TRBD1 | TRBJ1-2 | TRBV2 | CASGGQGFGWGYTF | TGTGCCAGCGGCGGACAGGGGTTTGGGTGGGGCTACACCTTC
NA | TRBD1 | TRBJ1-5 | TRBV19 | CASAGTVGQPQHF | TGTGCCAGTGCCGGGACAGTGGGTCAGCCCCAGCATTTT
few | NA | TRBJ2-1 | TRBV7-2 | CASSSGGALGSGNEQFF | TGTGCCAGCAGCTCCGGTGGGGCGTTAGGGTCGGGGAATGAGCAGTTCTTC
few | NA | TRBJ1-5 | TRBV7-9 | CASSWGHSAQPQHF | TGTGCCAGCAGCTGGGGACACTCAGCTCAGCCCCAGCATTTT
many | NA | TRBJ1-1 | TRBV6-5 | CASRRQVDTEAFF | TGTGCCAGCAGGAGACAGGTGGACACTGAAGCTTTCTTT
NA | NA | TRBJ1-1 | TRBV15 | CATSRDVEGAEAFF | TGTGCCACCAGCAGAGATGTGGAAGGGGCTGAAGCTTTCTTT
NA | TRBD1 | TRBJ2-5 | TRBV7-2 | CASSPDRQGWYF | TGTGCCAGCAGCCCAGACCGACAGGGTTGGTACTTC
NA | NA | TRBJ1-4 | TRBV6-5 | CASTPDGTNEKLFF | TGTGCCAGCACCCCGGACGGAACTAATGAAAAACTGTTTTTT
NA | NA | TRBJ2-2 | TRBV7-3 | CASSINTGELFF | TGTGCCAGCAGCATTAACACCGGGGAGCTGTTTTTT
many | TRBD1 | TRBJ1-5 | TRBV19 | CASRPTGGNQPQHF | TGTGCCAGTAGACCCACAGGGGGCAATCAGCCCCAGCATTTT
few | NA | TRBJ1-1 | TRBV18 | CASSQEYMNTEAFF | TGTGCCAGCTCACAGGAGTATATGAACACTGAAGCTTTCTTT
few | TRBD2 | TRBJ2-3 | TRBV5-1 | CASSERSGSPDTQYF | TGCGCCAGCAGCGAACGTAGCGGGAGCCCAGATACGCAGTATTTT
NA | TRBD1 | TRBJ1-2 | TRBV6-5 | CASSPGTGFFYGYTF | TGTGCCAGCAGCCCCGGGACAGGCTTTTTCTATGGCTACACCTTC
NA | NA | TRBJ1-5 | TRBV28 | CASSGDSNQPQHF | TGTGCCAGCTCAGGAGACAGCAATCAGCCCCAGCATTTT
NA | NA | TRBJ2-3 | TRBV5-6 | CASSLEKGSDTQYF | TGTGCCAGCAGCTTGGAAAAGGGATCAGATACGCAGTATTTT
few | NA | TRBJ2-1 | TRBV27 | CASSRNKYNEQFF | TGTGCCAGCAGTCGAAACAAATACAATGAGCAGTTCTTC
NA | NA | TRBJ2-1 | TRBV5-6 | CASSLRETGRTYNEQFF | TGTGCCAGCAGCTTGCGGGAAACGGGACGTACCTACAATGAGCAGTTCTTC
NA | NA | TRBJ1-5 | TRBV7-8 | CASSLGGLGPQHF | TGTGCCAGCAGCTTAGGGGGACTGGGGCCCCAGCATTTT
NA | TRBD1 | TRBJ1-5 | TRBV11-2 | CASSPGQGEQPQHF | TGTGCCAGCAGCCCGGGACAGGGGGAACAGCCCCAGCATTTT
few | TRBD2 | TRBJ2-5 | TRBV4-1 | CASSQERRLAGETQYF | TGCGCCAGCAGCCAAGAAAGGCGGCTAGCGGGAGAGACCCAGTACTTC
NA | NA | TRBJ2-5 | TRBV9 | CASSVRGGGETQYF | TGTGCCAGCAGCGTTCGGGGTGGTGGGGAGACCCAGTACTTC
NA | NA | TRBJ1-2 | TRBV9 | CASSLTGSYGYTF | TGTGCCAGCAGCCTTACAGGGAGCTATGGCTACACCTTC
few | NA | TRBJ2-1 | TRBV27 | CASSSTYNEQFF | TGTGCCAGCAGTTCCACATACAATGAGCAGTTCTTC
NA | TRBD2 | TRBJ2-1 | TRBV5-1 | CASSLPGRGGNEQFF | TGCGCCAGCAGCCTCCCGGGACGGGGGGGGAATGAGCAGTTCTTC
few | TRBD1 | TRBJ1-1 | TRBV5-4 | CASSPQGALTEAFF | TGTGCCAGCAGCCCACAGGGGGCGCTTACTGAAGCTTTCTTT
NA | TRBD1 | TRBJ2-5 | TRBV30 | CAWGRQGHRETQYF | TGTGCCTGGGGTAGACAGGGCCATAGGGAGACCCAGTACTTC
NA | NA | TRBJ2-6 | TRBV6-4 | CASSVYSGANVLTF | TGTGCCAGCAGTGTTTACTCTGGGGCCAACGTCCTGACTTTC
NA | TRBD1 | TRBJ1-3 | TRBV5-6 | CASSLTTGQSSGNTIYF | TGTGCCAGCAGCTTAACCACGGGACAGTCAAGTGGAAACACCATATATTTT
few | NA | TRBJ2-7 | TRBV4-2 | CASSQERSLGYEQYF | TGTGCCAGCAGCCAAGAACGAAGTCTGGGCTACGAGCAGTACTTC
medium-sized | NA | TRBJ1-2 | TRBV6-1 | CASSDMTASTF | TGTGCCAGCAGTGATATGACGGCGTCCACCTTC
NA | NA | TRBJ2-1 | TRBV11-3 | CASSPRRSAHNEQFF | TGTGCCAGCAGCCCCCGACGAAGCGCACACAATGAGCAGTTCTTC
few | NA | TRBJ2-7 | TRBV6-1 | CASSEGGADIGQYF | TGTGCCAGCAGTGAGGGGGGGGCCGATATCGGGCAGTACTTC
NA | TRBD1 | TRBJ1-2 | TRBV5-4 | CASSKGQANYGYTF | TGTGCCAGCAGCAAAGGACAGGCAAACTATGGCTACACCTTC
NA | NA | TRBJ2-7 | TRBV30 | CAWSLRYEQYF | TGTGCCTGGAGCCTACGCTACGAGCAGTACTTC
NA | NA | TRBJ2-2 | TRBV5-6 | CASRLTGAGELFF | TGTGCCAGCAGACTGACAGGAGCCGGGGAGCTGTTTTTT
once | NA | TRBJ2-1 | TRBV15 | CATSIPLGEQFF | TGTGCCACCAGCATCCCCCTGGGGGAGCAGTTCTTC
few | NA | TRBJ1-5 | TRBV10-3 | CAISERTLGYSNQPQHF | TGTGCCATCAGTGAAAGGACCCTCGGGTATAGCAATCAGCCCCAGCATTTT
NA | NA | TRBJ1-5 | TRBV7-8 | CASSLGGRLSNQPQHF | TGTGCCAGCAGCTTAGGGGGACGATTGAGCAATCAGCCCCAGCATTTT